The entry below gives a single T cell receptor (beta chain) sequence along with its context. The antigen remains unidentified. Sorting took every CD4+ cell except CD45RA+CCR7+CD95- naive cells, reaching over 95% purity. Swiss blood donation centers supplied the healthy donor blood. CD8+, CD14+, CD16+, CD56+, CD19+ and CD25-bright cells were excluded before sorting. This entry comes from a study of human CD4 T cells and Enterobacteriaceae. Overall study results and limits: Ex vivo reactivity came only from nucleotide matches to CFSE-low cultures.

Germline CDR1 MGHRA, CDR2 YSYEKL. Trimming removed 5 bases from V and 4 bases from J; junction bases left unmatched: 4. CDR3 length: 13 amino acids. Clones were sequenced by immunoSEQ multiplex PCR, and TCRdb holds only the in-frame ones, with some missing. The top ten clones hold over 1.5% of a sample with roughly 30,000 clones, 70% to 85% of them seen once. This clonotype was sampled from a human donor in good health. V gene TRBV4-1 combines with J gene TRBJ1-2; 7 bases are a match to TRBD1. The sequenced sample was memory CD4+ T cells from blood. Written as DNA, the CDR3 is TGCGCCAGCAGCTCTGACAGGGTCTATGGCTACACCTTC. Translation gives CASSSDRVYGYTF.